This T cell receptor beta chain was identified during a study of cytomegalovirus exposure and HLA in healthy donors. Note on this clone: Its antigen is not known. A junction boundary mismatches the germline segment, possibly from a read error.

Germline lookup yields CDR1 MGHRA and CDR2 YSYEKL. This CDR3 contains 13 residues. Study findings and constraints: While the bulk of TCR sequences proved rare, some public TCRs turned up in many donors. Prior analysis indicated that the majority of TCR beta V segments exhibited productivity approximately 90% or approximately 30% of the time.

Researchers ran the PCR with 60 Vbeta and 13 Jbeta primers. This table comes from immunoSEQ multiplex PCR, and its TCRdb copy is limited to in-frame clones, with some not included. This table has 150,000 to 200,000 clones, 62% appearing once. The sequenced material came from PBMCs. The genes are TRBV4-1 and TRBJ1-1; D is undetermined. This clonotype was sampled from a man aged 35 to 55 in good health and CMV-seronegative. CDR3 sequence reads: CASRQAAKTEAFF. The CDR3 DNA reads TGCGCCAGCAGACAAGCAGCGAAAACAGAAGCTTTCTTT.